This TCR beta chain came from a study of blood T cell repertoires in COVID-19. Method: immunoSEQ multiplex PCR; TCRdb's copy keeps in-frame clones and lacks some. The sample consists of under 150,000 clones, roughly 76% of them appearing once. This CDR3 spans 19 amino acids. The gene calls are TRBV12-2 and TRBJ2-7; TRBD1, the D gene given by the table, was not confirmed from the DNA. TRBV12-2 is termed a pseudogene. The sequencing input was peripheral blood. The TCR comes from a woman in her forties or fifties with active or convalescent COVID-19. CDR3 DNA: TGTGCAAGTCGCTCAACCAGGGGGCAGCGGGGTTGGCGCTCCTACGAGCAGTACTTC. Translation gives CASRSTRGQRGWRSYEQYF.